This is a list of T cell receptor beta chains from one sample in a study of blood T cell repertoires in COVID-19. The protocol was immunoSEQ multiplex PCR, while the TCRdb copy is restricted to in-frame clones and leaves out a portion. The sample records about 200,000 clones, 75% to 90% being singletons. The sequenced sample consisted of peripheral blood. The receptor set was obtained from a man in his forties with acute or convalescent COVID-19. Each CDR3 is given with its conserved first and last residue. The D gene is left open where the match is weak. The size field is filled for only some rows; it gives once, few, many or a size class.

>TRBD1|TRBJ1-5|NA|TRBV18
CASSRGQGTDQPQHF
TGTGCCAGCTCACGAGGACAGGGGACTGATCAGCCCCAGCATTTT
>TRBD1|TRBJ1-6|few|TRBV29-1
CSVSQTGTENSPLHF
TGCAGCGTCTCACAAACCGGGACAGAAAATTCACCCCTCCACTTT
>TRBD2|TRBJ2-3|NA|TRBV2
CASRSVAGGPPTQYF
TGTGCCAGCAGATCGGTAGCGGGAGGGCCCCCAACGCAGTATTTT
>NA|TRBJ1-5|once|TRBV28
CASTSSPDQPQHF
TGTGCCAGCACTTCCTCTCCGGATCAGCCCCAGCATTTT
>NA|TRBJ1-3|once|TRBV18
CASSGTFSAGNTIYF
TGTGCCAGCTCAGGGACTTTTTCAGCAGGAAACACCATATATTTT
>TRBD1|TRBJ1-2|few|TRBV5-6
CASSLEQGGGYTF
TGTGCCAGCAGCTTGGAACAGGGGGGAGGCTACACCTTC
>NA|TRBJ2-2|NA|TRBV5-4
CASSFRGTAHTGELFF
TGTGCCAGCAGCTTCCGCGGGACAGCACACACCGGGGAGCTGTTTTTT
>NA|TRBJ1-1|NA|TRBV6-2/TRBV6-3
CASSYRGYDTEAFF
TGTGCCAGCAGTTACAGGGGGTATGACACTGAAGCTTTCTTT
>TRBD1|TRBJ2-3|NA|TRBV19
CASRKGQANTDTQYF
TGTGCCAGTAGAAAAGGACAGGCGAACACAGATACGCAGTATTTT
>NA|TRBJ1-2|once|TRBV7-2
CASSLADSGVGYTF
TGTGCCAGCAGCTTAGCGGATTCGGGGGTTGGCTACACCTTC
>NA|TRBJ1-5|few|TRBV18
CASSPEQGNNQPQHF
TGTGCCAGCTCACCAGAACAGGGTAACAATCAGCCCCAGCATTTT
>NA|TRBJ2-3|NA|TRBV18
CASSLGTSTDTQYF
TGTGCCAGCTCACTTGGGACTAGCACAGATACGCAGTATTTT
>NA|TRBJ2-7|few|TRBV6-7
CATPSLGSFNEQYF
TGTGCCACCCCCTCTCTAGGAAGTTTCAACGAGCAGTACTTC
>NA|TRBJ1-3|NA|TRBV10-3
CAISEVSGNTIYF
TGTGCCATCAGTGAGGTTTCAGGGAACACCATATATTTT
>NA|TRBJ1-5|NA|TRBV1
CTSSSRTGANQPQHF
TGCACCAGCAGCTCGCGGACAGGGGCTAATCAGCCCCAGCATTTT